Following are 29 T cell receptor beta chains from one sample sequenced in a study of cytomegalovirus exposure and HLA in healthy donors. The PCR made use of 60 Vbeta and 13 Jbeta primers. Clones were read by immunoSEQ multiplex PCR, and TCRdb kept only the in-frame ones, dropping some. This table holds 100,000 to 150,000 clones, around 66% found once. The sequenced sample was PBMCs. Every receptor here comes from a woman between 35 and 50 years old in good health and CMV-seropositive.

The chain employs TRBV10-3 and TRBJ1-4, with D possibly being TRBD1 (5 bases). The CDR3 runs to 14 residues. CDR1 and CDR2 (germline): ENHRY, SYGVKD. V dropped 3 bases and J dropped 7 bases, with 12 bases sitting between them. As DNA, the CDR3 is TGTGCCATCAGTGACGCCCTGGGGGGTGAAAAACTGTTTTTT. Its translation: CAISDALGGEKLFF.

V usage is TRBV27 and J usage is TRBJ1-1; the match to TRBD1 covers 12 bases. The germline V gene encodes CDR1 MNHEY and CDR2 SMNVEV (reference sequence). V shed 8 bases, J shed 5 bases, and the junction held 18 bases outside the gene matches. The CDR3 has 18 amino acids. In DNA, the CDR3 is TGTGCCAGCCGAACACCGTTCGGGACAGGGGGCTTCGTAACTGAAGCTTTCTTT. It yields the protein CASRTPFGTGGFVTEAFF.

This rearrangement joins TRBV5-1 to TRBJ2-7; 7 bases are a match to TRBD1. The germline gives CDR1 SGHRS, CDR2 YFSETQ. V was clipped by 4 bases and J by 2 bases; unmatched bases: 3. This CDR3 comprises 13 residues. CDR3 nucleotides: TGCGCCAGCAGCGAGGGACAGACCTACGAGCAGTACTTC. Amino acids: CASSEGQTYEQYF.

The rearrangement joins TRBV2 to TRBJ2-1; D may be TRBD2 (5 bases). The V end lost 7 bases, the J end lost 7 bases, and 14 bases lay between the germline ends. CDR1 and CDR2 from the germline V gene are SNHLY and FYNNEI. This CDR3 is 13 amino acids long. The CDR3 loop is CASTILVGNEQFF. In DNA form, the CDR3 reads TGTGCCAGCACTATACTAGTAGGGAATGAGCAGTTCTTC.

A few counts support this clone. The chain carries TRBV9 and TRBJ2-3, with D unresolved. Per the germline V gene, CDR1 is SGDLS and CDR2 is YYNGEE. V lost 3 bases and J 0 bases, leaving 8 bases between the germline ends. The CDR3 consists of 14 residues. For the CDR3, the DNA is TGTGCCAGCAGCGCCCGCAGAAGCACAGATACGCAGTATTTT. Protein: CASSARRSTDTQYF.

This sequence joins TRBV2 and TRBJ2-5; D possibly corresponds to TRBD1 (6 bases). Germline CDR1 is SNHLY and CDR2 is FYNNEI. V shed 2 bases and J shed 5 bases, with 12 bases lying between them. The CDR3 length is 14 residues. DNA for the CDR3: TGTGCCAGCAGTGAACGGGCAGGGGTGGAGACCCAGTACTTC. Residues: CASSERAGVETQYF.

The count of this clone is one. V usage is TRBV28 and J usage is TRBJ1-5; D possibly corresponds to TRBD1 (5 bases). The germline CDR1 and CDR2 sequences are MDHEN and SYDVKM. This CDR3 is built from 16 residues. The germline V and J ends were trimmed by 3 bases and 0 bases, with 12 bases remaining between them. The CDR3 sequence is CASSFGAVLSNQPQHF. The CDR3 bases are TGTGCCAGCAGTTTTGGGGCAGTTCTTAGCAATCAGCCCCAGCATTTT.

This clone has a handful of counts. The J gene is TRBJ1-1, the V gene TRBV30; possible D gene TRBD1, 6 bases. The CDR3 totals 15 residues. Germline lookup yields CDR1 GTSNPN and CDR2 SVGIG (reference sequence). Between the trimmed V and J ends, which lost 0 bases and 2 bases, there was a span of 13 bases. In nucleotides, the CDR3 is TGTGCCTGGAGTGTACATCAGGGGAGAAACACTGAAGCTTTCTTT. Translating it yields CAWSVHQGRNTEAFF.

V gene TRBV6-1 combines with J gene TRBJ2-1, with 8 bases lining up with TRBD2. The CDR3 covers 18 residues. In germline, CDR1 is MNHNS, CDR2 SASEGT. V lost 3 bases and J lost 0; bases outside the gene matches: 10. This CDR3 is CASSDKESGGPSYNEQFF. In nucleotides, the CDR3 is TGTGCCAGCAGTGATAAAGAGAGCGGGGGTCCCTCCTACAATGAGCAGTTCTTC.

There are a few counts of this clone. Germline and junction disagree at one end, which may indicate a read error. The V gene is TRBV2, the J gene TRBJ2-5, with TRBD1 matching over 7 bases. In germline, CDR1 is SNHLY, CDR2 FYNNEI. This CDR3 is 11 amino acids long. The CDR3 reads CAREDRGQQDF. CDR3 DNA sequence: TGTGCCAGAGAGGATAGGGGACAGCAGGACTTC.

This chain links TRBV29-1 with TRBJ1-2; 11 nucleotides align to TRBD1. Germline V gene data show CDR1 as SQVTM and CDR2 as ANQGSEA. This CDR3 is 11 amino acids long. V gave up 7 bases and J gave up 6 bases; unmatched junction bases: 1. CDR3 nucleotides: TGCAGCGCGGGACAGGGGGATGGCTACACCTTC. The encoded protein is CSAGQGDGYTF.

The J gene is TRBJ1-1, the V gene TRBV6-5; 7 nucleotides line up with TRBD1. CDR1 is MNHEY and CDR2 is SVGAGI in the germline V gene. The CDR3 runs 14 residues. After removal of 6 bases from V and 3 bases from J, the junction contained 7 bases not matched to a gene. CDR3 amino acids: CASRAGRGDTEAFF. The CDR3 nucleotides read TGTGCCAGCAGGGCGGGCAGGGGGGACACTGAAGCTTTCTTT.

J is TRBJ1-2 and V is TRBV30; 12 bases agree with TRBD1. The CDR3 consists of 15 residues. The germline V gene has CDR1 GTSNPN and CDR2 SVGIG (reference sequence). V lost 4 bases, J lost 6 bases, and 9 bases stayed unmatched. The CDR3 sequence is CAWKRPGTGGDGYTF. The CDR3 DNA reads as TGTGCCTGGAAACGACCCGGGACAGGGGGCGATGGCTACACCTTC.

This clone was observed a few times. The V gene is TRBV2, the J gene TRBJ1-1, with a weak D call TRBD1 (5 bases). Germline V CDR1 and CDR2: SNHLY, FYNNEI. CDR3 length equals 15 residues. V was pared by 4 bases and J by 0 bases, with 12 bases between. In DNA form, the CDR3 reads TGTGCCAGCAGTGCCTCGGGGGGAATGAACACTGAAGCTTTCTTT. Its translation: CASSASGGMNTEAFF.

The chain employs TRBV6-1 and TRBJ1-2; D may be TRBD1 (6 bases). Looked up from germline, CDR1 is MNHNS and CDR2 is SASEGT. This CDR3 is 14 amino acids long. The V and J ends lost 3 bases and 4 bases respectively, with 12 bases between them. The CDR3 DNA sequence: TGTGCCAGCAGTGACAGGGGATTCGGCTATGGCTACACCTTC. Its protein product is CASSDRGFGYGYTF.

The CDR3 region has the DNA TGTGCCAGCAGTGACGGTCACCGCCAAGAGACCCAGTACTTC. Translated: CASSDGHRQETQYF. The chain carries TRBV2 and TRBJ2-5; D gene uncertain. Germline values: CDR1 SNHLY, CDR2 FYNNEI. This CDR3 is 14 amino acids long. V dropped 3 bases and J dropped 1 base, with 9 bases sitting between them.

This chain joins TRBV30 and TRBJ1-4, with D uncertain. Germline loops: CDR1 GTSNPN, CDR2 SVGIG (reference sequence). This CDR3 region has 11 residues. The V gene lost 6 bases and the J gene lost 6 bases, with 8 bases spanning the gap. In DNA form, the CDR3 reads TGTGCCTGCCCTTCCTATGAAAAACTGTTTTTT. This gives the protein CACPSYEKLFF.

The chain joins TRBV7-6 to TRBJ2-7, with 11 bases fitting TRBD2. The CDR3 covers 14 residues. V lost 5 bases to trimming and J lost 3 bases; unmatched junction nucleotides: 3. Looked up from germline, CDR1 is SGHVS and CDR2 is FNYEAQ. In DNA, the CDR3 is TGTGCCAGCAGCCTGACTAGCGGGGTCTACGAGCAGTACTTC. It is translated as CASSLTSGVYEQYF.

The chain combines TRBV27 with TRBJ2-7; 10 bases map to TRBD1. J lost 2 bases, V lost 5 bases, and 6 bases had no gene match. Germline V CDR1 and CDR2: MNHEY, SMNVEV (reference sequence). The CDR3 sequence is 15 residues long. The CDR3 here is CASSPGQGNPYEQYF. CDR3 nucleotide sequence: TGTGCCAGCAGTCCGGGACAGGGGAACCCCTACGAGCAGTACTTC.

This chain uses TRBV13 with TRBJ2-5, with D hard to call. The CDR3 loop spans 11 amino acids. Germline CDR1 is PRHDT and CDR2 is FYEKMQ (reference sequence). Between the trimmed V and J ends, which lost 6 bases and 2 bases, there was a span of 4 bases. CDR3 residues: CASSPQETQYF. The CDR3 DNA reads as TGTGCCAGCAGTCCTCAAGAGACCCAGTACTTC.

V is TRBV5-1 and J is TRBJ2-5, with 9 bases identical to TRBD1. Germline V gives CDR1 SGHRS, CDR2 YFSETQ. V gave up 4 bases and J gave up 4 bases; unmatched junction bases: 8. This CDR3 spans 15 amino acids. CDR3 sequence: CASSQIPTGGETQYF. The CDR3 bases are TGCGCCAGCAGCCAGATCCCGACAGGGGGAGAGACCCAGTACTTC.

This chain uses TRBV27 with TRBJ1-6; D unclear. CDR3 length equals 15 residues. V was cut by 0 bases and J by 4 bases, with 7 bases left in between. Germline V CDR1 and CDR2: MNHEY, SMNVEV (reference sequence). CDR3 nucleotide sequence: TGTGCCAGCAGTTTATCGTTGAGGTATAATTCACCCCTCCACTTT. This codes for CASSLSLRYNSPLHF.

This sequence joins TRBV29-1 and TRBJ1-1, with TRBD1 matching 7 bases. The ends lost 5 bases at V and 4 bases at J; junction bases unmatched: 10. The CDR3 is 14 amino acids. Germline values: CDR1 SQVTM, CDR2 ANQGSEA. CDR3 residues: CSVMPSTGPTEAFF. The CDR3 DNA follows: TGCAGCGTTATGCCGTCGACAGGGCCCACTGAAGCTTTCTTT.

The chain couples TRBV28 to TRBJ1-1; D is unclear. The CDR3 is 12 residues long. V lost 5 bases and J 0 bases, leaving 4 bases between the germline ends. Per germline, CDR1 MDHEN and CDR2 SYDVKM. Here the CDR3 DNA reads TGTGCCAGCAGTACATTGAACACTGAAGCTTTCTTT. Translation: CASSTLNTEAFF.

This chain connects TRBV5-1 to TRBJ2-3; TRBD1 aligns across 9 bases. CDR1 is SGHRS and CDR2 is YFSETQ in the germline V gene. The V gene end was trimmed by 3 bases and the J gene end by 3 bases; junction bases not matched to a gene: 5. This CDR3 has 15 residues. CDR3 in DNA: TGCGCCAGCAGCTCGGCCGGGACAGGGACAGATACGCAGTATTTT. Translation: CASSSAGTGTDTQYF.

This clone occurred a few times. This chain links TRBV5-1 with TRBJ1-1, with 7 bases fitting TRBD1. CDR3 length equals 15 residues. V dropped 4 bases and J dropped 1; count of bases not matched to a gene: 7. Germline lookup yields CDR1 SGHRS and CDR2 YFSETQ. CDR3: CASSPGTERNTEAFF. CDR3 sequence (DNA): TGCGCCAGCAGCCCTGGGACAGAGAGGAACACTGAAGCTTTCTTT.

The CDR3 DNA reads TGTGCCAGCAGTTGGGGCAGTGGGACAGCCGGCTACACCTTC. Residues: CASSWGSGTAGYTF. J is TRBJ1-2 and V is TRBV28, with 7 bases matching TRBD1. V trimming: 4 bases; J trimming: 8 bases; junction bases outside the gene matches: 10. The germline V gene encodes CDR1 MDHEN and CDR2 SYDVKM. The CDR3 extends over 14 amino acids.

V is TRBV27 and J is TRBJ2-5; maybe TRBD2 (5 bases). The V gene lost 5 bases and the J gene lost 5 bases, with 18 bases spanning the gap. The CDR3 is made up of 15 amino acids. The germline V gene encodes CDR1 MNHEY and CDR2 SMNVEV (reference sequence). CDR3 loop: CASSRGYAGHETQYF. The CDR3 coding sequence is TGTGCCAGCAGTCGTGGTTACGCGGGTCACGAGACCCAGTACTTC.

This clone was detected a few times. This rearrangement joins TRBV25-1 to TRBJ1-1; TRBD1 is a possible D gene (5 bases). V lost 2 bases, J lost 5 bases, and 18 bases lay in between. CDR1 is MGHDK, CDR2 SYGVNS, per germline. The CDR3 contains 16 residues. CDR3 residues: CASSEDTKARGTEAFF. Here the CDR3 DNA reads TGTGCCAGCAGTGAAGATACAAAGGCCCGGGGGACTGAAGCTTTCTTT.